This record covers a single TCR beta chain. Looked up from germline, CDR1 is SGHNT and CDR2 is YENEEA. This CDR3 spans 15 amino acids. The V gene lost 5 bases and the J gene lost 3 bases, with 16 bases spanning the gap. This specimen comes from a study of T cell repertoires in ileal Crohn's disease. Sequenced by immunoSEQ multiplex PCR; TCRdb stores in-frame clones only, minus some. Of 9,500 to 15,000 clones listed, around 76% are singletons. Sequencing was done on a sample of ileal tissue. This TCR was sampled from an adult with Crohn's disease. V and J are TRBV11-3 and TRBJ2-5, with D tentatively TRBD1 (6 bases). The CDR3 sequence is CASSVSATGKETQYF. In DNA, the CDR3 is TGTGCCAGCAGCGTCTCGGCCACAGGGAAAGAGACCCAGTACTTC.